The following is a TCR beta chain sequence with its context. The record originates from a study of T cell changes during pregnancy in multiple sclerosis. CDR1 is SGDLS, CDR2 YYNGEE, per germline. CDR3 length: 17 amino acids. Trimming stripped 3 bases from V and 0 bases from J, with 13 bases between. Here immunoSEQ multiplex PCR was the method, and the copy in TCRdb shows in-frame clones only, minus some. The table has about 93,000 clones, 91% seen once. The receptor was derived from a female donor in good health, enrolled as a control in a pregnancy study. The source was peripheral blood, collected after pregnancy. The chain links TRBV9 to TRBJ1-6, with no clear D. This CDR3 reads CASSAMDGSSYNSPLHF. The CDR3 nucleotides read TGTGCCAGCAGCGCGATGGACGGGAGCTCCTATAATTCACCCCTCCACTTT.